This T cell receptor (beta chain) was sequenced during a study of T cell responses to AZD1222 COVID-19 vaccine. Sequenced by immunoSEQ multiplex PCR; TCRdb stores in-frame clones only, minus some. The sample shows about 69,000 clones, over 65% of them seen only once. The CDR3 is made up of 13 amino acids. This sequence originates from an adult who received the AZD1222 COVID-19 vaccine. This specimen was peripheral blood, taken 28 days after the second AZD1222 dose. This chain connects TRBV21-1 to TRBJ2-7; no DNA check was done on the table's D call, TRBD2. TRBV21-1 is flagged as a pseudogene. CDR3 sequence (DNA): TGTGCCAGCAGCAAAGAACCCGGTTACGAGCAGTACTTC. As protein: CASSKEPGYEQYF.